Below, 13 T cell receptor beta chains from the same sample are listed, as sequenced in a study of OX40 agonist ivuxolimab in advanced cancers. Using immunoSEQ multiplex PCR, the repertoire was profiled, and TCRdb retains in-frame clones only, with some absent. The sample has 100,000 to 150,000 clones; roughly 90% are singletons. The specimen comprised CD4+ or CD8+ T cells sorted from blood, sampled in a trial of the OX40 agonist ivuxolimab. All receptors derive from an adult with an advanced solid tumor such as melanoma, head and neck, liver or kidney cancer.

The chain couples TRBV7-9 to TRBJ2-6; 9 bases fit TRBD1. The V segment lost 3 bases and the J segment 2 bases; nucleotides outside the gene matches: 8. Germline lookup yields CDR1 SEHNR and CDR2 FQNEAQ (reference sequence). The CDR3 is 18 amino acids. DNA for the CDR3: TGTGCCAGCAGCTTGACAGGGGGGCGCATGACTGGGGCCAACGTCCTGACTTTC. It is translated as CASSLTGGRMTGANVLTF. The full variable domain, its missing parts supplied by reference TRBV7-9 and TRBJ2-6, is DTGVSQNPRHKITKRGQNVTFRCDPISEHNRLYWYRQTLGQGPEFLTYFQNEAQLEKSRLLSDRFSAERPKGSFSTLEIQRTEQGDSAMYLCASSLTGGRMTGANVLTFGAGSRLTVL.

The rearrangement joins TRBV29-1 to TRBJ1-1; no firm D call. The CDR3 length is 10 residues. V lost 7 bases to trimming and J lost 4 bases, with 7 bases between them. Germline V gene data show CDR1 as SQVTM and CDR2 as ANQGSEA. The DNA of the CDR3 is TGCAGCGCATCTGCCACTGAAGCTTTCTTT. It encodes CSASATEAFF. The variable domain in full, with the rest retrieved from reference TRBV29-1 and TRBJ1-1, is SAVISQKPSRDICQRGTSLTIQCQVDSQVTMMFWYRQQPGQSLTLIATANQGSEATYESGFVIDKFPISRPNLTFSTLTVSNMSPEDSSIYLCSASATEAFFGQGTRLTVV.

The gene calls are TRBV6-5 and TRBJ2-1, with 11 positions matching TRBD1. The CDR3 covers 16 residues. With 2 bases clipped from V and 10 bases from J, the junction kept 10 bases outside the gene matches. Germline CDR1 MNHEY, CDR2 SVGAGI. The CDR3 DNA reads TGTGCCAGCAGTTACCATGGACAGGGGGCTTCAAAGGAGCAGTTCTTC. Its protein product is CASSYHGQGASKEQFF.

The gene calls are TRBV5-1 and TRBJ2-2, with D perhaps TRBD1 (6 bases). Trimming pared 2 bases from V and 6 bases from J, leaving 11 bases between. This CDR3 contains 14 residues. Germline CDR1 is SGHRS and CDR2 is YFSETQ. CDR3 sequence reads: CASSFQQGSGELFF. The CDR3 coding sequence is TGCGCCAGCAGCTTCCAACAGGGCTCCGGGGAGCTGTTTTTT.

The chain carries TRBV7-3 and TRBJ1-1; TRBD1 might be the D (5 bases). The CDR3 has 13 amino acids. The germline V gene has CDR1 SGHTA and CDR2 FQGTGA. V shed 5 bases and J shed 5 bases, with 12 bases lying between them. CDR3 sequence: CASSPTPGTEAFF. The DNA of the CDR3 is TGTGCCAGCAGCCCCACCCCAGGGACTGAAGCTTTCTTT. Full variable domain (remainder filled in from reference TRBV7-3 and TRBJ1-1): GAGVSQTPSNKVTEKGKYVELRCDPISGHTALYWYRQSLGQGPEFLIYFQGTGAADDSGLPNDRFFAVRPEGSVSTLKIQRTERGDSAVYLCASSPTPGTEAFFGQGTRLTVV.

The rearrangement uses TRBV2 and TRBJ1-2; the match to TRBD1 covers 9 bases. Trimming at V came to 5 bases and at J to 7 bases, leaving 5 bases not matched to a gene. The CDR3 has 13 residues. The V gene's germline CDR1 is SNHLY and CDR2 FYNNEI. CDR3 sequence reads: CASSPTGGLGYTF. For the CDR3, the DNA is TGTGCCAGCAGTCCCACAGGGGGCCTTGGCTACACCTTC. Variable domain in full (rest from reference TRBV2 and TRBJ1-2): EPEVTQTPSHQVTQMGQEVILRCVPISNHLYFYWYRQILGQKVEFLVSFYNNEISEKSEIFDDQFSVERPDGSNFTLKIRSTKLEDSAMYFCASSPTGGLGYTFGSGTRLTVV.

The chain uses TRBV30 and TRBJ2-5, with 7 bases that match TRBD2. The V gene's germline CDR1 is GTSNPN and CDR2 SVGIG (reference sequence). V lost 5 bases, J lost 5 bases, and 8 bases stayed unmatched. CDR3 size: 13 residues. The CDR3 is CAWLRGIGETQYF. CDR3 DNA: TGTGCCTGGTTGCGGGGGATAGGGGAGACCCAGTACTTC.

CDR3 coding DNA: TGTGCCAGCAGTGAAGGGAAAACTAGCGGGAGGGGCACAGATACGCAGTATTTT. Protein: CASSEGKTSGRGTDTQYF. This sequence joins TRBV6-1 and TRBJ2-3, with 13 bases that match TRBD2. The CDR3 is 18 amino acids. Per germline, CDR1 MNHNS and CDR2 SASEGT. V lost 1 base to trimming and J lost 1 base; unmatched junction nucleotides: 5.

The J gene is TRBJ1-1, the V gene TRBV19, with D maybe TRBD1 (5 bases). V was cut by 3 bases and J by 2 bases, with 13 bases left in between. This CDR3 comprises 15 residues. Germline CDR1 is LNHDA and CDR2 is SQIVND (reference sequence). CDR3 sequence reads: CASSIPQGVNTEAFF. CDR3 sequence (DNA): TGTGCCAGTAGTATTCCCCAGGGAGTCAACACTGAAGCTTTCTTT. The variable domain in full, completed from reference TRBV19 and TRBJ1-1, reads DGGITQSPKYLFRKEGQNVTLSCEQNLNHDAMYWYRQDPGQGLRLIYYSQIVNDFQKGDIAEGYSVSREKKESFPLTVTSAQKNPTAFYLCASSIPQGVNTEAFFGQGTRLTVV.

This sequence joins TRBV11-3 and TRBJ2-2, with D perhaps matching TRBD1 (7 bases). This CDR3 has 20 residues. Germline V gives CDR1 SGHNT, CDR2 YENEEA. Trimming removed 0 bases from V and 6 bases from J, with 26 bases in between. The CDR3 protein is CASSLDRRGRSRSVPGELFF. In DNA form, the CDR3 reads TGTGCCAGCAGCTTAGATCGGAGGGGGCGAAGTCGTTCGGTCCCCGGGGAGCTGTTTTTT.

The chain employs TRBV9 and TRBJ1-4; 8 nucleotides align to TRBD1. With 0 bases clipped from V and 8 bases from J, the junction kept 3 bases outside the gene matches. CDR3 length equals 14 residues. Per germline, CDR1 SGDLS and CDR2 YYNGEE. The CDR3 DNA follows: TGTGCCAGCAGCGTAGCACAGGGGGGGGAAAAACTGTTTTTT. It yields the protein CASSVAQGGEKLFF.

The gene calls are TRBV6-5 and TRBJ1-5, with D hard to call. The CDR3 is 15 residues long. CDR1 and CDR2 (germline): MNHEY, SVGAGI. V lost 0 bases and J 5 bases, leaving 11 bases between the germline ends. The CDR3 sequence is CASSYSTGSDQPQHF. The CDR3 bases are TGTGCCAGCAGTTACTCGACCGGGTCGGATCAGCCCCAGCATTTT.

The chain combines TRBV7-2 with TRBJ2-1, with TRBD2 as a possible D gene (6 bases). Germline-derived CDR1 and CDR2 are SGHTA and FQGNSA. There are 16 residues in the CDR3. Deletions cut 4 bases from V and 5 bases from J, with 18 bases between. The CDR3 region has the DNA TGTGCCAGCAGCTCCTCTCACGGAGGGGCGAACAATGAGCAGTTCTTC. Translation: CASSSSHGGANNEQFF.